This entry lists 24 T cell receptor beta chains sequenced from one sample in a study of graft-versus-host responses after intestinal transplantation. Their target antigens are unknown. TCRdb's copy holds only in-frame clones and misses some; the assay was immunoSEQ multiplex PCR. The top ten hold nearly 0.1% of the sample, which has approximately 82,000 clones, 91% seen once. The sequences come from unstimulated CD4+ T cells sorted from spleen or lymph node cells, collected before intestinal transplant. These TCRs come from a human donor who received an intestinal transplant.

CDR3: CASSAWRGMWYEQYF. DNA of the CDR3: TGTGCCAGTAGCGCCTGGAGGGGTATGTGGTACGAGCAGTACTTC. The chain has TRBV19 and TRBJ2-7; D perhaps matches TRBD2 (6 bases). Germline V gene data show CDR1 as LNHDA and CDR2 as SQIVND (reference sequence). The CDR3 is 15 residues long. Between the trimmed V and J ends, which lost 6 bases and 4 bases, there was a span of 19 bases.

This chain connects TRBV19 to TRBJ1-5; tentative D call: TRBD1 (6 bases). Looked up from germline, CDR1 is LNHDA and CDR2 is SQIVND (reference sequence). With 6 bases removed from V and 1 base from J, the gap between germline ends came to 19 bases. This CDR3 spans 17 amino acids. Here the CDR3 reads CASRDPLKQGSNQPQHF. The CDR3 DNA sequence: TGTGCCAGTAGAGATCCCCTTAAACAGGGAAGCAATCAGCCCCAGCATTTT.

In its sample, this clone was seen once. CDR3 loop: CASSYSRDRFNYGYTF. CDR3 nucleotide sequence: TGTGCCAGCAGTTACTCGCGAGACAGGTTTAACTATGGCTACACCTTC. This chain links TRBV6-5 with TRBJ1-2; TRBD1 might be the D (6 bases). The V gene's germline CDR1 is MNHEY and CDR2 SVGAGI. Trimming left V 0 bases short and J 1 base short, with 12 bases between. The CDR3 contains 16 residues.

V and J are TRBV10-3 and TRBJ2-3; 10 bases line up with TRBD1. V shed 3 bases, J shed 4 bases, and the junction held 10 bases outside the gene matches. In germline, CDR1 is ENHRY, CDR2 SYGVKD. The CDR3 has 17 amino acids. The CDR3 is CAISDRPDRGMADTQYF. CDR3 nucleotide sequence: TGTGCCATCAGTGACCGTCCGGACAGGGGGATGGCAGATACGCAGTATTTT.

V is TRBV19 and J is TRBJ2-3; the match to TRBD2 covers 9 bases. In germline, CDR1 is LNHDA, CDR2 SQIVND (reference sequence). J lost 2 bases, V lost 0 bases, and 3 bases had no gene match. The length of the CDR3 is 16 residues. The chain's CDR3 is CASSIDRGGATDTQYF. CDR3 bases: TGTGCCAGTAGTATAGATCGCGGGGGGGCCACAGATACGCAGTATTTT. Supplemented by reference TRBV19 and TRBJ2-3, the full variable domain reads DGGITQSPKYLFRKEGQNVTLSCEQNLNHDAMYWYRQDPGQGLRLIYYSQIVNDFQKGDIAEGYSVSREKKESFPLTVTSAQKNPTAFYLCASSIDRGGATDTQYFGPGTRLTVL.

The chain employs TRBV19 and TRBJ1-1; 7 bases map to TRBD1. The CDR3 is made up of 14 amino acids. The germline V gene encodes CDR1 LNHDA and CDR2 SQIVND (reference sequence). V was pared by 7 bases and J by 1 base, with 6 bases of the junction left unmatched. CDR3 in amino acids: CASTATGRNTEAFF. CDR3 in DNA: TGTGCCAGTACCGCGACAGGGCGGAACACTGAAGCTTTCTTT.

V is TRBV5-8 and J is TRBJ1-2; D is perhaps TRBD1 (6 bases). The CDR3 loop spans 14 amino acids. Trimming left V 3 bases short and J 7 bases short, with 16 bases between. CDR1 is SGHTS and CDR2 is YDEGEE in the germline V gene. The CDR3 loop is CASSSPRGSGGYTF. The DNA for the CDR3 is TGTGCCAGCAGCTCACCGAGGGGGTCGGGTGGCTACACCTTC.

CDR3 nucleotide sequence: TGTGCCAGCAGTTACCCGACAGAGAGAAATCAGCCCCAGCATTTT. Translation: CASSYPTERNQPQHF. J is TRBJ1-5 and V is TRBV6-6; a weak D match, TRBD1 (5 bases). Per germline, CDR1 MNHNY and CDR2 SVGAGI (reference sequence). This CDR3 contains 15 residues. The V and J ends lost 2 bases and 4 bases respectively, with 12 bases between them.

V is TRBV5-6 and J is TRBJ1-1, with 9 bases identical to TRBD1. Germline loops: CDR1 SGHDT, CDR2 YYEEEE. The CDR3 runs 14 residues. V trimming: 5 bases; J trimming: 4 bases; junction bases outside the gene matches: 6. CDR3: CASSPDRGFTEAFF. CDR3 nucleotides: TGTGCCAGCAGTCCAGACAGGGGGTTCACTGAAGCTTTCTTT. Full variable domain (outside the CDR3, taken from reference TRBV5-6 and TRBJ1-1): DAGVTQSPTHLIKTRGQQVTLRCSPKSGHDTVSWYQQALGQGPQFIFQYYEEEERQRGNFPDRFSGHQFPNYSSELNVNALLLGDSALYLCASSPDRGFTEAFFGQGTRLTVV.

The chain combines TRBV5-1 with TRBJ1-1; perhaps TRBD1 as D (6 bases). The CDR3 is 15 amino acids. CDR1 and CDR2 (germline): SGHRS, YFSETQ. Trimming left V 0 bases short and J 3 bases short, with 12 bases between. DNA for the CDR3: TGCGCCAGCAGCTTGGGAAGGGCAGGGGACACTGAAGCTTTCTTT. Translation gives CASSLGRAGDTEAFF.

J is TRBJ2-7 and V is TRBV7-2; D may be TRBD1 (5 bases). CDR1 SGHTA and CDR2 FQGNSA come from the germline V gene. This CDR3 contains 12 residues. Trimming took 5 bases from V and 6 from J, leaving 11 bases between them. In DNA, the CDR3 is TGTGCCAGCAGCGCCCCTAGGGGCGAGCAGTACTTC. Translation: CASSAPRGEQYF.

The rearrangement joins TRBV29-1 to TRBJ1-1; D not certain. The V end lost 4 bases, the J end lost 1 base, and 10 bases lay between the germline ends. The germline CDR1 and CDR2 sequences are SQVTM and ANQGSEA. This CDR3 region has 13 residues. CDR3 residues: CSVVRETNTEAFF. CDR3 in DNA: TGCAGCGTTGTGCGGGAAACGAACACTGAAGCTTTCTTT.

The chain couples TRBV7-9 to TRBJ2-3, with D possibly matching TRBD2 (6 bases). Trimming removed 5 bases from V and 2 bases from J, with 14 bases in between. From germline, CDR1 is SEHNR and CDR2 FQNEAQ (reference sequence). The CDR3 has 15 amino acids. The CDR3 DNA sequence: TGTGCCAGCAGCCAATCGGGACTCGACACAGATACGCAGTATTTT. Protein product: CASSQSGLDTDTQYF.

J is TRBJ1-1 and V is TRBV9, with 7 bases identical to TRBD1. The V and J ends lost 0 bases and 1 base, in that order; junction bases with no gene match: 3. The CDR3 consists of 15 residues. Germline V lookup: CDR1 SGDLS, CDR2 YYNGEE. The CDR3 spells CASSVVAGGNTEAFF. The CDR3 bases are TGTGCCAGCAGCGTAGTGGCAGGGGGGAACACTGAAGCTTTCTTT.

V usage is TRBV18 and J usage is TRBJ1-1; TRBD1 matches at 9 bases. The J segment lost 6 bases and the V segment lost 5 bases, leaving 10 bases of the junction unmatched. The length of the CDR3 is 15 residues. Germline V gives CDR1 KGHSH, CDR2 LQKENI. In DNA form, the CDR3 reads TGTGCCAGCTCATCTACCGGGACAGGGTTGCCTGAAGCTTTCTTT. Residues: CASSSTGTGLPEAFF.

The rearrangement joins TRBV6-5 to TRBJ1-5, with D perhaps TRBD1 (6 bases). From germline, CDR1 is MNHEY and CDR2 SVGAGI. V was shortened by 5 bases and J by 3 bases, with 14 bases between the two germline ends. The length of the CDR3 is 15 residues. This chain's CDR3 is CASSRKTGTNQPQHF. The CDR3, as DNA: TGTGCCAGCAGTCGCAAAACAGGGACCAATCAGCCCCAGCATTTT.

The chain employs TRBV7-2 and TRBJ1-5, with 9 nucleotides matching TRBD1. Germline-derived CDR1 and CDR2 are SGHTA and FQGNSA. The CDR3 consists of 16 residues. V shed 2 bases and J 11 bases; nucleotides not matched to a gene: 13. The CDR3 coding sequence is TGTGCCAGCAGCTTATTCCCCGGGACAGGGATTCCAGCCCAGCATTTT. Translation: CASSLFPGTGIPAQHF. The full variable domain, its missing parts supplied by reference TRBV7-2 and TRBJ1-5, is GAGVSQSPSNKVTEKGKDVELRCDPISGHTALYWYRQSLGQGLEFLIYFQGNSAPDKSGLPSDRFSAERTGGSVSTLTIQRTQQEDSAVYLCASSLFPGTGIPAQHFGDGTRLSIL.

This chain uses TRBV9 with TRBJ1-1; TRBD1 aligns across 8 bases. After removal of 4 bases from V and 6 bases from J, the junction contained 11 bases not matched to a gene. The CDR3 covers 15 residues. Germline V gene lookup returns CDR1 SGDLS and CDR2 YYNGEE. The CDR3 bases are TGTGCCAGCAGCCCCGCCCCCGACAGGGGCCCTGAAGCTTTCTTT. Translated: CASSPAPDRGPEAFF. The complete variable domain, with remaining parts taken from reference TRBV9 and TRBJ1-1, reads DSGVTQTPKHLITATGQRVTLRCSPRSGDLSVYWYQQSLDQGLQFLIQYYNGEERAKGNILERFSAQQFPDLHSELNLSSLELGDSALYFCASSPAPDRGPEAFFGQGTRLTVV.

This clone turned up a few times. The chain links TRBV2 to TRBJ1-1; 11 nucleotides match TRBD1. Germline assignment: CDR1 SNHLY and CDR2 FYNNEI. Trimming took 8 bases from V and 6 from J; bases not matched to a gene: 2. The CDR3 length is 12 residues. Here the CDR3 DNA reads TGTGCCAGCCCGGGACAGGGGGCTGAAGCTTTCTTT. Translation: CASPGQGAEAFF. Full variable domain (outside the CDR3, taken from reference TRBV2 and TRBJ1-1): EPEVTQTPSHQVTQMGQEVILRCVPISNHLYFYWYRQILGQKVEFLVSFYNNEISEKSEIFDDQFSVERPDGSNFTLKIRSTKLEDSAMYFCASPGQGAEAFFGQGTRLTVV.

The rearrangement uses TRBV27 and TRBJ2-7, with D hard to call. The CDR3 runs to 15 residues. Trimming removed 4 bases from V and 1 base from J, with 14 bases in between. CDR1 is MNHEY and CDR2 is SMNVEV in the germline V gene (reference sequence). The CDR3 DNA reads TGTGCCAGCAGTTCTCGCCAGACTTTGTCCTACGAGCAGTACTTC. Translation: CASSSRQTLSYEQYF.

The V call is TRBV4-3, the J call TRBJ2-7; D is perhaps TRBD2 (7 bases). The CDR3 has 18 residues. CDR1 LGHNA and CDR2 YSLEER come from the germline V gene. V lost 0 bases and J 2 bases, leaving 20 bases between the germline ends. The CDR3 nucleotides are TGCGCCAGCAGCCAAGATCTTTCTTCGTGGGGGGGCCCCTACGAGCAGTACTTC. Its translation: CASSQDLSSWGGPYEQYF.

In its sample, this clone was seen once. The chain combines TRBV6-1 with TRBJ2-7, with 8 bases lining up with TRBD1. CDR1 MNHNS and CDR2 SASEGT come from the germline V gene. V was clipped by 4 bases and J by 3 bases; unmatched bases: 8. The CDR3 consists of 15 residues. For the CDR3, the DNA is TGTGCCAGCAGTGTAAGGGAACAGGGGGTCTACGAGCAGTACTTC. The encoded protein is CASSVREQGVYEQYF.

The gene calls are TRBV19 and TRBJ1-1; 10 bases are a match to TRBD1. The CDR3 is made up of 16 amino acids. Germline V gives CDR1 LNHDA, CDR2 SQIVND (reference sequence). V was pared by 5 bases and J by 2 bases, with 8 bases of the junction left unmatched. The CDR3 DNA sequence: TGTGCCAGTAGTTCTCGACAGGGGGCGAGAAACACTGAAGCTTTCTTT. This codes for CASSSRQGARNTEAFF.

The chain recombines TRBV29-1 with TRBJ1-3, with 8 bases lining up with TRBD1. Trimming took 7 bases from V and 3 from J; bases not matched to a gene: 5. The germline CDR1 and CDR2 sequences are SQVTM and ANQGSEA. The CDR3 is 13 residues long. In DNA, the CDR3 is TGCAGCGGTGGTACAGGGGGTGGAAACACCATATATTTT. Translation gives CSGGTGGGNTIYF.